What follows are 2 T cell receptor beta chains derived from one specimen sequenced in a study of T cell repertoires in cytomegalovirus infection. TCRdb re-called the reads with MiXCR, one entry per CDR3 protein. The sample records roughly 150,000 distinct CDR3 sequences, approximately 17% being singletons. Sequenced input: CD8+ T cells from PBMCs. The source is a human donor in good health (CMV status not recorded). Some clones in this sample may be carry-over from other donors' samples.

This clonotype was seen more than once but under ten times. This chain joins TRBV29-1 and TRBJ2-2; perhaps D is TRBD1 or TRBD2 (6 bases each). The germline V gene encodes CDR1 SQVTM and CDR2 ANQGSEA. The CDR3 runs 15 residues. Trimming pared 0 bases from V and 4 bases from J, leaving 12 bases between. The CDR3 loop is CSVEDLGGGTGELFF. CDR3 DNA: TGCAGCGTTGAAGATCTCGGAGGGGGCACCGGGGAGCTGTTTTTT.

The V gene is TRBV7-9, the J gene TRBJ2-2; 9 bases agree with TRBD2. Germline lookup yields CDR1 SEHNR and CDR2 FQNEAQ (reference sequence). This CDR3 spans 16 amino acids. J was trimmed by 6 bases and V by 3 bases; bases with no gene match: 8. The CDR3 region has the DNA TGTGCCAGCAGCTTTGGTAGCGGGAGTAAGTCCGGGGAGCTGTTTTTT. This gives the protein CASSFGSGSKSGELFF.